Detailed here is one TCR beta chain. The source of the sample is a study of cytomegalovirus exposure and HLA in healthy donors. Nominal health characterized the donors when sampled, though unrecorded immune exposures were likely. Both 60 Vbeta primers and 13 Jbeta primers went into the PCR. Libraries were prepared by immunoSEQ multiplex PCR; TCRdb keeps only in-frame clonotypes and omits some of them. This sample has 190,000 or so clones; around four fifths occur once, and the top ten carry roughly 1.5%. V shed 5 bases and J 7 bases; nucleotides not matched to a gene: 12. Germline V CDR1 and CDR2: SGHTA, FQGNSA. The CDR3 has 16 residues.

The clonotype originates from a man between 50 and 59 years old in good health and CMV-seronegative. The specimen sequenced was PBMCs. This chain uses TRBV7-2 with TRBJ2-5, with 11 bases that match TRBD1. Here the CDR3 DNA reads TGTGCCAGCAGCCCGGACAGGGGGCCTCGAGGAGGGACCCAGTACTTC. This encodes CASSPDRGPRGGTQYF. The full variable domain, in which reference TRBV7-2 and TRBJ2-5 provide the parts outside the CDR3, is GAGVSQSPSNKVTEKGKDVELRCDPISGHTALYWYRQSLGQGLEFLIYFQGNSAPDKSGLPSDRFSAERTGGSVSTLTIQRTQQEDSAVYLCASSPDRGPRGGTQYFGPGTRLLVL.